The text below deals with one TCR beta chain. Its antigen remains undetermined. Base qualities are not at hand, and no much larger clone is one base apart. The sample is drawn from a study of blood T cell repertoires in COVID-19 (TCRdb year 2020). About the full investigation: Samples covering the acute and convalescent phases of COVID-19 were provided by collaborators in the United States, Italy and Spain. Samples were obtained from the ongoing ImmuneRACE study (first 160 participants) and from about 1,300 subjects provided by 6 global collaborators. HLA class I and class II types, where available, came from metadata supplied by the sample provider rather than from assay-based typing. Sample metadata almost always included a de-identified subject ID, COVID-19 status, age in years and sex. The repertoires were made available in a free public database intended to serve as a resource for research on the immune response to SARS-CoV-2. The prospective study material was composed of cDNA or gDNA derived from T cells, B-cell-depleted T cells, or PBMCs. Deeply sampled blood TCRbeta repertoires from subjects exposed to, actively infected with, or recovered from COVID-19 were included in the dataset. What the study reported, not specific to this receptor: The amount of clinical and demographic metadata varied by source and participant and was provided uncurated.

Enrolling through a virtual design, the prospective study's participants ranged in age from about 18 to 89 years and lived across some 22 United States geographic areas. In the prospective study, participants were assigned to cohorts based on the clinical history participants reported in a screening survey and a study questionnaire. For ImmuneRACE Cohort 3, a participant was defined as recovered based on two consecutive negative NP/OP PCR tests, clearance by a healthcare professional, or resolution of symptoms. Mobile phlebotomists in the prospective study collected whole blood, serum and a nasopharyngeal or oropharyngeal swab from every participant. Participants in the prospective study had the option to provide additional blood draws and questionnaires over a roughly two-month period. Before DNA extraction, blood samples from the prospective study were shipped at room temperature or frozen. TCRbeta CDR3 regions were amplified from genomic DNA using the immunoSEQ Assay, a bias-controlled multiplex PCR. The study's processing was this. The number of nucleated cells in each sample was estimated by amplification of reference gene primers within the assay. Sequence reads were collapsed and filtered to measure the absolute abundance of every unique TCRbeta CDR3 rearrangement. For each sample, productive Simpson clonality was calculated by taking the square root of Simpson's diversity index across productive rearrangements. TCRdb holds this immuneACCESS table with in-frame rearrangements only. Some clones are missing; in checked studies, unresolved V genes explain under half, and the rest has no known cause. The V and J calls and clone size are taken from that table; D and trimming were inferred from the DNA. Here the sample has approximately 160,000 clones; less than 90% occur a single time. The top ten constitute roughly 7% of the sample.

The sequencing sample was made of PBMCs or T cells enriched from blood (not recorded which). The TCR comes from a woman aged 45-60 years who had recovered from COVID-19.

The CDR3 region reads CASSHLTGLSGNTIYF. At the DNA level, the sequence is TGCGCCAGCAGCCATTTGACAGGTCTCTCTGGAAACACCATATATTTT. The sequence links TRBV4-1 to TRBJ1-3; TRBD1 is a weak D gene call, 6 bases matching. The trim is 3 bases for V and 0 bases for J, with a gap of 12 bases between the germline ends. As encoded in the germline V gene, CDR1 is MGHRA while CDR2 is YSYEKL. The CDR3 starts with the cysteine, ends with the phenylalanine, and has 16 residues. The DNA shown is the 48-base CDR3, in frame from base 1.